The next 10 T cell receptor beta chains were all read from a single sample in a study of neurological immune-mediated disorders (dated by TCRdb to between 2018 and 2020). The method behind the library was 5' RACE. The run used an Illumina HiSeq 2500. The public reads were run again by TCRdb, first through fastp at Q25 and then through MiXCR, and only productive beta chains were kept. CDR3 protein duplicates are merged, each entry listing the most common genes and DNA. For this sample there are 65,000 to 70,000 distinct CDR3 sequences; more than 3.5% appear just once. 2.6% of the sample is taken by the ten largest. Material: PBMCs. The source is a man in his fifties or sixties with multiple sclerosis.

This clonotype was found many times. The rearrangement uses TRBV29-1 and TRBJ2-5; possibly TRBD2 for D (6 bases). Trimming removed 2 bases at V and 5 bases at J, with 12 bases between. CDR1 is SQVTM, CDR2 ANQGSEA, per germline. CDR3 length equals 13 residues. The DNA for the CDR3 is TGCAGCGTTGAAATCGGGGGTGCGGAGACCCAGTACTTC. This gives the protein CSVEIGGAETQYF.

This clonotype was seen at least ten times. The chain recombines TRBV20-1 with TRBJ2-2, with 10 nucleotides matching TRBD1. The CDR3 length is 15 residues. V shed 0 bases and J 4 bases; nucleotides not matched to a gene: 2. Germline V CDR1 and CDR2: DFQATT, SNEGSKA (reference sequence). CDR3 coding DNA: TGCAGTGCTAGAGATTGGGACAGGGGCACCGGGGAGCTGTTTTTT. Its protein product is CSARDWDRGTGELFF.

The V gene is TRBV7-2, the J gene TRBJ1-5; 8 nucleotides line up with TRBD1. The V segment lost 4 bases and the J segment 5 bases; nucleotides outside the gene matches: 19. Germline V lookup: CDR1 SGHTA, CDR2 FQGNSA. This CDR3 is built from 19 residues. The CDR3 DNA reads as TGTGCCAGCAGCTCACTTCTCCCCAGGGGGCGCGGTGTTTATCAGCCCCAGCATTTT. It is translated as CASSSLLPRGRGVYQPQHF.

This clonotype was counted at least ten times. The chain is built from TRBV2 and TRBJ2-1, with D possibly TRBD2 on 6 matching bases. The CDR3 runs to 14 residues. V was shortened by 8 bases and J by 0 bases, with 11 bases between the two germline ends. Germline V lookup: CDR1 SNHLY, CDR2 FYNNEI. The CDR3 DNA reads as TGTGCCAGCGAGATGCGGGGCTCCTACAATGAGCAGTTCTTC. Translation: CASEMRGSYNEQFF.

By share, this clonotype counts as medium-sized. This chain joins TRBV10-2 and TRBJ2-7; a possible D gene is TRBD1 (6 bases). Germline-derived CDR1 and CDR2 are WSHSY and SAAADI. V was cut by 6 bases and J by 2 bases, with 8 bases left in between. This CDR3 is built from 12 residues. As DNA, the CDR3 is TGCGCCAGCAGGGACAGCCCCTACGAGCAGTACGTC. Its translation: CASRDSPYEQYV.

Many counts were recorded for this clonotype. In DNA, the CDR3 is TGCGCCAGCAGCCCGGTGGGGGATACGCAGTATTTT. This codes for CASSPVGDTQYF. The rearrangement joins TRBV5-1 to TRBJ2-3; D remains unclear. The CDR3 runs to 12 residues. V lost 4 bases and J 6 bases, leaving 9 bases between the germline ends. Germline V CDR1 and CDR2: SGHRS, YFSETQ.

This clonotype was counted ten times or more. DNA of the CDR3: TGTGCCAGCAGCTCGGGACAGGTCCGGGAGCAGTTCTTC. Translating gives CASSSGQVREQFF. The rearrangement uses TRBV7-2 and TRBJ2-1, with 8 bases lining up with TRBD1. V was clipped by 4 bases and J by 10 bases; unmatched bases: 6. The CDR3 has 13 amino acids. CDR1 SGHTA and CDR2 FQGNSA come from the germline V gene.

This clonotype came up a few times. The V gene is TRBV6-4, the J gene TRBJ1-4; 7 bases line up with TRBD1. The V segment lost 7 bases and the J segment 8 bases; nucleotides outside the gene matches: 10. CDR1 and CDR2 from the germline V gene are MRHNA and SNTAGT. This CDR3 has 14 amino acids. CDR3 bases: TGTGCCAGCACCCAGGGGGGGGGTGACGAAAAACTGTTTTTT. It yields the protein CASTQGGGDEKLFF.

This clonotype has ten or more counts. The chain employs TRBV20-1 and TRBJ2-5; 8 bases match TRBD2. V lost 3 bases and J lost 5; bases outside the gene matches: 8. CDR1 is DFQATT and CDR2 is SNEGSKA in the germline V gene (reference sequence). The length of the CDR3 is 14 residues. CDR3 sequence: CSARPGGARETQYF. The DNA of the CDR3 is TGCAGTGCTAGGCCCGGGGGGGCGAGGGAGACCCAGTACTTC.

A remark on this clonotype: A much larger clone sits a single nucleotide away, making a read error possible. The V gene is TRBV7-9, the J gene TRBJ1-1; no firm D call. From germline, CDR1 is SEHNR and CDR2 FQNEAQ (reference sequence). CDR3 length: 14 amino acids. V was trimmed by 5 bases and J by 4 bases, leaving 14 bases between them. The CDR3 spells CASSVNTWGTEAFF. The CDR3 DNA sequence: TGTGCCAGCAGCGTTAATACATGGGGCACTGAAGCTTTCTTT. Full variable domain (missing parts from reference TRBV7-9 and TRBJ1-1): DTGVSQNPRHKITKRGQNVTFRCDPISEHNRLYWYRQTLGQGPEFLTYFQNEAQLEKSRLLSDRFSAERPKGSFSTLEIQRTEQGDSAMYLCASSVNTWGTEAFFGQGTRLTVV.